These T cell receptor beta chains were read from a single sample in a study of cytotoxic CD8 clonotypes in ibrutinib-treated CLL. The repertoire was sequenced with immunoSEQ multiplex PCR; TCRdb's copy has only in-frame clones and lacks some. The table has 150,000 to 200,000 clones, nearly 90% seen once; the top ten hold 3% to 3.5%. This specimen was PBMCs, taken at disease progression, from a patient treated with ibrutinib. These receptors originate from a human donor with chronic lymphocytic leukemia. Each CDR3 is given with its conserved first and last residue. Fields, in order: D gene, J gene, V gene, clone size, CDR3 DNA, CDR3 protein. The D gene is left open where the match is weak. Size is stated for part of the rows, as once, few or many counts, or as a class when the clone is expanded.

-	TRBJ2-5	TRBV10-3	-	TGTGCCATCGGTCCGGGGGAGACCCAGTACTTC	CAIGPGETQYF
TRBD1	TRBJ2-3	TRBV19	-	TGTGCCAGTAGTCTAGACAGGGGTCCCACAGATACGCAGTATTTT	CASSLDRGPTDTQYF
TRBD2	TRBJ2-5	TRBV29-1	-	TGCAGCGCACCCGTTCTAGCGGACCAAGAGACCCAGTACTTC	CSAPVLADQETQYF
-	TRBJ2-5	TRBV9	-	TGTGCCAGCAGCGTAGATAGGTACGCAGAGACCCAGTACTTC	CASSVDRYAETQYF
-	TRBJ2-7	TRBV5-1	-	TGCGCCAGCAGCTTGTATGCGGGGTACTCCTACGAGCAGTACTTC	CASSLYAGYSYEQYF
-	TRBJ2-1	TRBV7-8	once	TGTGCCAGCAGCCCCAGTGGCCAGCGGGTGGCCGGGAATGAGCAGTTCTTC	CASSPSGQRVAGNEQFF
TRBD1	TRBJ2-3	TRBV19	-	TGTGCCAGTAGTCAGGACAGGGGGTTTAAAACAGATACGCAGTATTTT	CASSQDRGFKTDTQYF
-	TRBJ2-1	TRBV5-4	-	TGTGCCAGCAGCCCGCCGGGGATTGAGCAGTTCTTC	CASSPPGIEQFF
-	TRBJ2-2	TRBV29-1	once	TGCAGCGTTTGGGGGGATCGCACCGGGGAGCTGTTTTTT	CSVWGDRTGELFF
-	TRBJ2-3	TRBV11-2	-	TGTGCCAGCAGCTTAGTGGGGGCCAACACAGATACGCAGTATTTT	CASSLVGANTDTQYF
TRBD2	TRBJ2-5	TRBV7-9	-	TGTGCCAGCAGCTTACGGCTAGCGGGATTCCAAGAGACCCAGTACTTC	CASSLRLAGFQETQYF
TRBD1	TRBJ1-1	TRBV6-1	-	TGTGCCAGCAGTCGGGACAGGGTCACTGAAGCTTTCTTT	CASSRDRVTEAFF
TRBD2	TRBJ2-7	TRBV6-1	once	TGTGCCAGCAGTGAAGCTAGCGGGAGTAGCTACGAGCAGTACTTC	CASSEASGSSYEQYF
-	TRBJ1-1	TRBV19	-	TGTGCCAGTAGTACGAACAGGGAAAGATTCACTGAAGCTTTCTTT	CASSTNRERFTEAFF
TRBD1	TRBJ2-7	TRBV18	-	TGTGCCAGCTCACGGGACAGGGGTTACGAGCAGTACTTC	CASSRDRGYEQYF
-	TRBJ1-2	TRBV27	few	TGTGCCAGCAGTTTAAGACCGGACAGAAACTATGGCTACACCTTC	CASSLRPDRNYGYTF
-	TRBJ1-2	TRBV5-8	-	TGTGCCAGCAGCTTGCGTGATGAACCTAACTATGGCTACACCTTC	CASSLRDEPNYGYTF
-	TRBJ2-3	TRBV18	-	TGTGCCAGCTCACCATTTCACGACACAGATACGCAGTATTTT	CASSPFHDTDTQYF
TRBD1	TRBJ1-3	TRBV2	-	TGTGCCAGCAGGGGACAGTCAAACTCTGGAAACACCATATATTTT	CASRGQSNSGNTIYF
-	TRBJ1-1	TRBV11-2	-	TGTGCCAGCAGCTTAGAACCGGGGCTGGACACTGAAGCTTTCTTT	CASSLEPGLDTEAFF